This T cell receptor beta chain is drawn from a study of T cells in women clearing cervical HPV infection. About the research overall: Controls gave blood once infection was undetectable; cases at lesion identification. With HLA typing for only a few women, HLA confounding remains possible.

Average input was around 1,200 ng genomic DNA for immunoSEQ TCR beta CDR3 amplification. TCRdb's table, derived via immunoSEQ multiplex PCR, lists solely in-frame clones and lacks some. This sample's table reports tens of thousands of clones. This clonotype was sampled from a woman aged 18 to 75 with a cervical HPV16 infection that either progressed to CIN3+ or cleared (not recorded which). The sample was blood buffy coat.

The CDR3 bases that were read are TGTGCCAGCACCCTGGGGACAGGCTCTCTTAACTATGGC. It codes for CASTLGTGSLNYG. The entire CDR3 reads CASTLGTGSLNYGYTF. The chain carries TRBV12-3 or TRBV12-4 and TRBJ1-2; 8 bases match TRBD1. The read is 3 residues too short to cover the CDR3 end, so that end is filled in from the germline J gene. CDR3 size: 16 residues. Trimming cost V 7 bases and J 1 base; bases outside gene matches: 11.